This T cell receptor (beta chain) was found in a study of blood T cell repertoires in COVID-19. Method: immunoSEQ multiplex PCR; TCRdb's copy keeps in-frame clones and lacks some. This table holds about 110,000 clones, about two thirds found once. The CDR3 covers 12 residues. Germline V lookup: CDR1 LGHDT, CDR2 YNNKEL (reference sequence). The germline V and J ends were trimmed by 1 base and 9 bases, with 7 bases remaining between them. Specimen: peripheral blood. The chain joins TRBV3-1 (or the pseudogene TRBV3-2) to TRBJ1-5; D is ambiguous. The receptor was isolated from a woman in her thirties or forties with acute or convalescent COVID-19. The CDR3 DNA is TGTGCCAGCAGCCAAGGAGAGTTGCCCCAGCATTTT. It is translated as CASSQGELPQHF.